This T cell receptor beta chain was retrieved from a study of blood T cells in healthy people across ages. Each sample used at least 6 million PBMCs. Per the germline V gene, CDR1 is MNHNS and CDR2 is SASEGT. The CDR3 is 14 residues long. Together with a sample-barcoded 5' primer, a J-beta primer mix was included in a second PCR lasting about 7 to 12 cycles. TCRdb itself ran the 5' RACE reads through MiXCR, one entry per CDR3 protein. The sample has just under 900,000 distinct CDR3 sequences; around 26% are singletons. Regarding this clonotype: An end of the junction does not agree with germline; a read error may underlie this.

Material for sequencing was blood. This clonotype was obtained from a woman aged 80 or older in good health. The J gene is TRBJ2-4, the V gene TRBV6-1; 7 bases are a match to TRBD1. The J call is doubtful: the DNA matches TRBJ2-7 better. CDR3 residues: CANSELSTGSEQYF. Written as DNA, the CDR3 is TGTGCCAACAGTGAACTCTCGACAGGGTCCGAGCAGTACTTC.